This record covers a single TCR beta chain. Antigen unknown. The data were obtained in a study of cytomegalovirus exposure and HLA in healthy donors. Whole-study results and caveats: Cytomegalovirus-associated status was assigned to 150 or so TCR beta chains. Sequencing probably produced one cluster of sequence variants that were highly shared. Specificity of a few CMV-associated chains for CMV antigens was verified in vitro.

PCR used 60 Vbeta primers and 13 Jbeta primers. TCRdb's copy holds only in-frame clones and misses some; the assay was immunoSEQ multiplex PCR. The sample has 85,000 to 100,000 clones, around 73% seen once. Germline CDR1 reads LNHDA; CDR2 reads SQIVND (reference sequence). Trimming stripped 2 bases from V and 2 bases from J, with 10 bases between. The CDR3 is 15 residues long. This sequence joins TRBV19 and TRBJ2-1; tentatively, D is TRBD2 (5 bases). This TCR was recovered from a man aged 35 to 55 in good health and CMV-seronegative. Material: PBMCs. The CDR3 DNA is TGTGCCAGTAGTATAAGCCCGGGAACCTACAATGAGCAGTTCTTC. This gives the protein CASSISPGTYNEQFF.